One TCR beta chain is described in this entry. The record originates from a study of identical twins. Germline assignment: CDR1 MDHEN and CDR2 SYDVKM. Trimming took 3 bases from V and 3 from J, leaving 10 bases between them. This CDR3 has 14 residues. TCRdb recomputed calls from the 5' RACE reads with MiXCR, one row per CDR3 protein. Of nearly 900,000 distinct CDR3 sequences listed, approximately 13% are singletons. These data were also filed under a second study, of yellow fever vaccine responses in identical twins.

The sequencing sample was made of PBMCs. The receptor was isolated from a woman aged 18-29 years in good health. The chain uses TRBV28 and TRBJ2-3; possibly TRBD1 or TRBD2 for D (6 bases each). CDR3 protein: CASSLQGRTDTQYF. In DNA, the CDR3 is TGTGCCAGCAGTTTGCAGGGGAGGACAGATACGCAGTATTTT.